The 13 T cell receptor beta chains presented below share a single source sample, sequenced in a study of immune characterization of retroperitoneal liposarcoma. TCRdb used MiXCR to reprocess the PCR reads, holding one entry per CDR3 protein. The sample lists approximately 9,700 distinct CDR3 sequences, around 30% seen once, with over 8% in the top ten. Sequencing used tumor tissue. These TCRs come from a male donor with retroperitoneal liposarcoma.

Sample share makes this clonotype medium-sized. The chain recombines TRBV6-1 with TRBJ2-5, with D possibly being TRBD1 (6 bases). The V and J ends lost 4 bases and 7 bases respectively, with 16 bases between them. Germline-derived CDR1 and CDR2 are MNHNS and SASEGT. This CDR3 spans 14 amino acids. The CDR3 DNA is TGTGCCAGCAGTGGATCGGGACCCAGGGGGACCCAGTACTTC. Translating it yields CASSGSGPRGTQYF.

This clonotype turned up a few times. The chain employs TRBV12-3 or TRBV12-4 and TRBJ2-1; D not resolved. The better agreement between TRBJ2-7 and the DNA end casts doubt on the J call. The CDR3 runs 13 residues. CDR3: CASSPSRVREQYF. DNA for the CDR3: TGTGCCAGCAGTCCCTCTAGGGTTCGTGAGCAGTACTTC.

The chain links TRBV11-3 to TRBJ2-6; D is ambiguous. The V end was cut by 5 bases, the J end by 0 bases, with 5 bases between. The germline CDR1 and CDR2 sequences are SGHNT and YENEEA. This CDR3 has 14 amino acids. The CDR3 protein is CASSRSSGANVLTF. CDR3 sequence (DNA): TGTGCCAGCAGCCGGAGCTCTGGGGCCAACGTCCTGACTTTC.

There are a few counts of this clonotype. The chain carries TRBV6-1 and TRBJ2-1, with 7 bases aligning to TRBD1. Germline CDR1 reads MNHNS; CDR2 reads SASEGT. The CDR3 consists of 14 residues. V dropped 5 bases and J dropped 10; count of bases not matched to a gene: 11. This CDR3 reads CASSYGQGGYEQFF. For the CDR3, the DNA is TGTGCCAGCAGTTACGGTCAAGGGGGCTACGAGCAGTTCTTC.

The chain uses TRBV6-1 and TRBJ1-1; D is uncertain. CDR1 is MNHNS and CDR2 is SASEGT in the germline V gene. CDR3 length: 13 residues. V shed 8 bases and J shed 11 bases, with 21 bases lying between them. In nucleotides, the CDR3 is TGTGCCAGCCGAAAAATGGGCCAAACCGGGGCTTTCTTT. It specifies CASRKMGQTGAFF.

This clonotype was recorded a few times. The J gene is TRBJ2-1, the V gene TRBV7-3; 7 nucleotides agree with TRBD2. The V and J ends lost 4 bases and 13 bases, in that order; junction bases with no gene match: 13. Germline-derived CDR1 and CDR2 are SGHTA and FQGTGA. This CDR3 has 14 residues. The CDR3 nucleotides read TGTGCCAGCAGCTCTTGGGGGGGGGTAGGGACCCAGTTCTTC. Its protein is CASSSWGGVGTQFF.

Worth noting for this clonotype: This may arise from a read error, as a much more abundant clone is one base away. The CDR3 does not close with the conserved phenylalanine or tryptophan, likely indicating a read error. This chain links TRBV7-8 with TRBJ2-1; D tentatively reads TRBD1 or TRBD2 (5 bases each). The CDR3 runs 12 residues. The V gene lost 1 base and the J gene lost 10 bases, with 8 bases spanning the gap. Germline lookup yields CDR1 SGHVS and CDR2 FQNEAQ. CDR3 sequence reads: CASSLVRGEQFS. The CDR3 bases are TGTGCCAGCAGCTTAGTGAGGGGCGAGCAGTTCTCC.

The table lists this clonotype with a few counts. A read error is possible here, since a much larger clone lies one base away. This rearrangement joins TRBV11-3 to TRBJ2-1, with unresolved D. The DNA end favors TRBJ2-7, so the J call may be wrong. The CDR3 has 14 amino acids. Germline lookup yields CDR1 SGHNT and CDR2 YENEEA. The CDR3 bases are TGTGCCAGCAGTCCCCTCGGTGGTGACTACGAGCAGTACTTC. This sequence encodes CASSPLGGDYEQYF.

V is TRBV12-3 or TRBV12-4 and J is TRBJ2-1; 7 positions match TRBD2. This CDR3 region has 15 residues. J lost 13 bases, V lost 5 bases, and 17 bases had no gene match. CDR3 in amino acids: CASSHIAGTKRTQFF. The CDR3 nucleotides are TGTGCCAGCAGTCATATAGCGGGTACTAAGAGAACCCAGTTCTTC.

By share, this clonotype ranks as medium-sized. The chain employs TRBV7-3 and TRBJ2-1; possibly TRBD1 for D (5 bases). The J call may be in error: the DNA end matches TRBJ2-7 better. Germline loops: CDR1 SGHTA, CDR2 FQGTGA. The CDR3 is 15 amino acids. Here the CDR3 reads CASSLDNGAYNEQYF. In nucleotides, the CDR3 is TGTGCCAGCAGCTTAGACAATGGGGCCTACAATGAGCAGTACTTC.

At least ten counts were recorded for this clonotype. V and J are TRBV7-2 and TRBJ2-1; no firm D call. The tail of the sequence fits TRBJ2-5 better, so the J call may be wrong. The CDR3 contains 13 residues. The germline gives CDR1 SGHTA, CDR2 FQGNSA. In DNA, the CDR3 is TGTGCCAGCAGCTTAGAGGGCTACGGGACCCAGTACTTC. Encoded protein: CASSLEGYGTQYF.

This clonotype was seen repeatedly, ten times or more. The chain is built from TRBV6-1 and TRBJ2-1, with a weak D call TRBD2 (7 bases). CDR1 is MNHNS, CDR2 SASEGT, per germline. This CDR3 spans 14 amino acids. The ends were cut back, 6 bases at V and 10 bases at J, with 19 bases in the middle. As DNA, the CDR3 is TGTGCCAGCAGAGAGGGGGGGTTAGAGGACGAGCAGTTCTTC. It translates to CASREGGLEDEQFF.

This clonotype was recorded a few times. The chain has TRBV12-3 or TRBV12-4 and TRBJ2-3, with 8 bases matching TRBD1. CDR3 size: 15 residues. Trimming took 5 bases from V and 4 from J; bases not matched to a gene: 8. The CDR3 reads CASSAGQGGPDTQYF. The CDR3 coding sequence is TGTGCCAGCAGTGCAGGACAGGGCGGCCCAGATACGCAGTATTTT.